These 4 T cell receptor beta chains share one sample of origin, sequenced in a study of cytomegalovirus exposure and HLA in healthy donors. PCR amplification relied on 60 Vbeta primers (plus 13 Jbeta primers). Libraries were prepared by immunoSEQ multiplex PCR; TCRdb keeps only in-frame clonotypes and omits some of them. The sample holds roughly 93,000 clones, around 81% seen once. Material for sequencing was PBMCs. These receptors all stem from a man under 40 in good health and CMV-seronegative.

The chain uses TRBV5-6 and TRBJ1-6, with TRBD1 matching 8 bases. The CDR3 runs 15 residues. CDR1 is SGHDT, CDR2 YYEEEE, per germline. V was pared by 4 bases and J by 7 bases, with 7 bases of the junction left unmatched. The CDR3 here is CASSLAGTGNSPLHF. For the CDR3, the DNA is TGTGCCAGCAGCCTCGCCGGGACAGGAAATTCACCCCTCCACTTT. Full variable domain (missing parts from reference TRBV5-6 and TRBJ1-6): DAGVTQSPTHLIKTRGQQVTLRCSPKSGHDTVSWYQQALGQGPQFIFQYYEEEERQRGNFPDRFSGHQFPNYSSELNVNALLLGDSALYLCASSLAGTGNSPLHFGNGTRLTVT.

This CDR3 reads CASSPRQGPNTEAFF. CDR3 DNA sequence: TGTGCCAGCAGCCCTCGACAGGGCCCGAACACTGAAGCTTTCTTT. The V and J genes are TRBV16 and TRBJ1-1, with TRBD1 matching 7 bases. Looked up from germline, CDR1 is KGHSY and CDR2 is FQNENV. With V trimmed by 4 bases and J by 1 base, 6 bases remained unmatched. The CDR3 sequence is 15 residues long.

This clone has only a few counts. The chain has TRBV15 and TRBJ2-7, with 7 bases matching TRBD1. After removal of 3 bases from V and 8 bases from J, the junction contained 13 bases not matched to a gene. Germline V lookup: CDR1 LNHNV, CDR2 YYDKDF (reference sequence). CDR3 length equals 15 residues. The CDR3 protein is CATSRQTGTVNKQYF. CDR3 DNA sequence: TGTGCCACCAGCAGGCAAACCGGGACAGTCAATAAGCAGTACTTC.

The V gene is TRBV27, the J gene TRBJ2-7, with a possible D match to TRBD2 (5 bases). The V end lost 0 bases, the J end lost 3 bases, and 6 bases lay between the germline ends. Germline-derived CDR1 and CDR2 are MNHEY and SMNVEV (reference sequence). The CDR3 contains 13 residues. The CDR3 loop reads CASSLSRDYEQYF. The CDR3 bases are TGTGCCAGCAGTTTATCCCGGGACTACGAGCAGTACTTC.